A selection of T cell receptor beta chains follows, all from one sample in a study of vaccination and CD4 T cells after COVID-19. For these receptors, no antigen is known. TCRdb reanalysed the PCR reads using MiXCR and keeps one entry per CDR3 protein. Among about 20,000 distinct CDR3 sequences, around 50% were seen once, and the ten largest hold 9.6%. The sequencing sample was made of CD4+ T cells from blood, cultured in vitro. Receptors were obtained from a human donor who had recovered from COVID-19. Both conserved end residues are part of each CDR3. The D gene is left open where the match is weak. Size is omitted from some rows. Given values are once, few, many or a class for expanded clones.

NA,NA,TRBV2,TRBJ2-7,CASSVAGLWEQYF,TGTGCCAGCAGTGTAGCAGGGCTCTGGGAGCAGTACTTC
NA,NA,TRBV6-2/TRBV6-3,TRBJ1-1,CASSLLGHTNTEAFF,TGTGCCAGCAGTCTCTTGGGACATACGAACACTGAAGCTTTCTTT
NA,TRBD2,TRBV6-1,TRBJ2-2,CASRRTSGGSNTGELFF,TGTGCCAGCAGACGGACTAGCGGGGGATCGAACACCGGGGAGCTGTTTTTT
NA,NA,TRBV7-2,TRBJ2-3,CASSPPSTDTQYF,TGTGCCAGCAGCCCCCCTAGCACAGATACGCAGTATTTT
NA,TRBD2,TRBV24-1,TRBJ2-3,CATSDPTSGGTDTQYF,TGTGCCACCAGTGATCCCACTAGCGGGGGCACAGATACGCAGTATTTT
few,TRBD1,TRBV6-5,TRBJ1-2,CASSYSGTGAPNYGYTF,TGTGCCAGCAGTTACTCGGGGACAGGGGCCCCAAACTATGGCTACACCTTC
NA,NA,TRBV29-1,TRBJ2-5,CSVLQRTGETQYF,TGCAGCGTTCTCCAACGGACTGGGGAGACCCAGTACTTC
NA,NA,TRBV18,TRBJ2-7,CASSPYGGEQYF,TGTGCCAGCTCACCATACGGGGGCGAGCAGTACTTC
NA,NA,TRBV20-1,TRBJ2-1,CSARRGDRNEQFF,TGCAGTGCTAGGCGGGGCGACCGCAATGAGCAGTTCTTC
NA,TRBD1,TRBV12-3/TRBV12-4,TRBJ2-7,CASSVPGTGSYEQYF,TGTGCCAGCAGTGTTCCCGGGACAGGCTCCTACGAGCAGTACTTC
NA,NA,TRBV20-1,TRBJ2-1,CSARGETGRHEQFF,TGCAGTGCTAGGGGGGAGACTGGACGGCATGAGCAGTTCTTC
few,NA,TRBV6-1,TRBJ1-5,CASTERRLNQPQHF,TGTGCCAGCACCGAGAGGAGGTTAAATCAGCCCCAGCATTTT
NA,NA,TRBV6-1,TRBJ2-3,CASSQGDTQYF,TGTGCCAGCAGTCAAGGAGATACGCAGTATTTT
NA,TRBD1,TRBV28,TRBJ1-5,CASSPRDRAPQPQHF,TGTGCCAGCAGTCCAAGGGACAGGGCCCCTCAGCCCCAGCATTTT
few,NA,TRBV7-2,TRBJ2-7,CASSWAGGSSRREQYF,TGTGCCAGCAGCTGGGCCGGGGGATCGTCTCGGCGCGAGCAGTACTTC
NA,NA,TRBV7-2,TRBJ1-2,CASSLKVLRNYGYTF,TGTGCCAGCAGCTTAAAAGTTCTTCGTAACTATGGCTACACCTTC
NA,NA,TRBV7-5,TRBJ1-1,CISVPEACCGWTEAFF,NA
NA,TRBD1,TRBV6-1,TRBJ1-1,CASSPGQGLELTEAFF,TGTGCCAGCAGTCCTGGACAGGGCTTAGAACTCACTGAAGCTTTCTTT
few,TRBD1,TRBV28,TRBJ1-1,CASSMLAGTGGTEAFF,TGTGCCAGCAGTATGCTAGCCGGGACAGGGGGCACTGAAGCTTTCTTT
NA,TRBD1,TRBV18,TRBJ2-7,CASSPGTGEQYF,TGTGCCAGCTCTCCCGGGACAGGGGAGCAGTACTTC
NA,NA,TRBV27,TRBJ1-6,CASTPWGTNSPLHF,TGTGCCAGCACCCCGTGGGGGACAAATTCACCCCTCCACTTT
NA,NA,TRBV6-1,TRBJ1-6,CASSKPQQARTRNSPLHF,TGTGCCAGCAGCAAACCGCAGCAGGCGAGGACTAGAAATTCACCCCTCCACTTT
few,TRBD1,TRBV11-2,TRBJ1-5,CASSLAAGTGEYNQPQHF,TGTGCCAGCAGCTTAGCGGCAGGGACAGGGGAATACAATCAGCCCCAGCATTTT
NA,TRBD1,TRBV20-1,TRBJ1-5,CSATLGQGARGNQPQHF,TGCAGTGCTACTCTGGGACAGGGGGCGCGGGGCAATCAGCCCCAGCATTTT
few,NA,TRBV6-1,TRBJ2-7,CASSEASLSGYF,TGTGCCAGCAGTGAAGCGTCTCTCTCTGGGTACTTC
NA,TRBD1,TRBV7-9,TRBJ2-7,CASSWTGTGLREQYF,TGTGCCAGCAGCTGGACCGGGACAGGTTTACGGGAGCAGTACTTC
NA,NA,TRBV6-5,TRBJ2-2,CASSYRVRNTGELFF,TGTGCCAGCAGTTACAGGGTCAGGAACACCGGGGAGCTGTTTTTT
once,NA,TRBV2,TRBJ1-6,CASSGLSSYNSPLHF,TGTGCCAGCAGTGGATTAAGCTCCTATAATTCACCCCTCCACTTT
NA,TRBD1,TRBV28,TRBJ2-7,CASKLRDRWSEQYF,TGTGCCAGCAAACTCCGGGACAGGTGGAGCGAGCAGTACTTC
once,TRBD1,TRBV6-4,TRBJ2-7,CASSDGTGSSYEQYF,TGTGCCAGCAGTGACGGGACAGGGAGTTCCTACGAGCAGTACTTC
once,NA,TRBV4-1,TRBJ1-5,CASSQDGGIFSNQPQHF,TGCGCCAGCAGCCAAGATGGCGGTATTTTTAGCAATCAGCCCCAGCATTTT
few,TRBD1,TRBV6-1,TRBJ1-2,CASSTGTGRYGYTF,TGTGCCAGCAGCACCGGGACAGGGCGGTATGGCTACACCTTC
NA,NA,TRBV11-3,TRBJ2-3,CASSFGGATDTQYF,TGTGCCAGCAGCTTCGGAGGCGCCACAGATACGCAGTATTTT
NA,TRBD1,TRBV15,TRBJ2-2,CATSRGKGAAGELFF,TGTGCCACCAGCAGAGGAAAGGGGGCCGCCGGGGAGCTGTTTTTT
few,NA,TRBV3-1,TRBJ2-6,CASSQVGGAQGANVLTF,TGTGCCAGCAGCCAAGTGGGGGGGGCGCAGGGGGCCAACGTCCTGACTTTC
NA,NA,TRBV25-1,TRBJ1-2,CASSGQDVRGVGYTF,TGTGCCAGCAGTGGTCAAGATGTCCGAGGGGTCGGCTACACCTTC
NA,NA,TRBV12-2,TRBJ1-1,CASRPKTGSKTEAFF,TGTGCAAGTCGCCCGAAGACAGGGTCGAAAACTGAAGCTTTCTTT
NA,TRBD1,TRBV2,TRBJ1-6,CASSVGQGDSPLHF,TGTGCCAGCAGTGTGGGACAGGGGGATTCACCCCTCCACTTT
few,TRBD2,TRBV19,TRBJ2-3,CASSTTSGSTDTQYF,TGTGCCAGTAGTACCACTAGCGGGTCCACAGATACGCAGTATTTT
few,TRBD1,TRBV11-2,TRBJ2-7,CASSLVRDRGRPYEQYF,TGTGCCAGCAGCTTAGTCCGGGACAGGGGGCGCCCCTACGAGCAGTACTTC
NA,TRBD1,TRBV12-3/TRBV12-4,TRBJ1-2,CASSHRDRNGYTF,TGTGCCAGCAGTCACCGGGACAGGAATGGCTACACCTTC
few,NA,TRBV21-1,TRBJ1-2,CARLSDSPSPNYGYTF,TGTGCCCGCTTGTCGGACAGCCCAAGTCCTAACTATGGCTACACCTTC
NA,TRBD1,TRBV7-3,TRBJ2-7,CASSLEGAGEQYF,TGTGCCAGCAGCTTAGAGGGGGCGGGCGAGCAGTACTTC
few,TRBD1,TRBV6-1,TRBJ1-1,CASNHRGWTAKDTEAFF,TGTGCCAGCAACCACAGGGGGTGGACGGCGAAAGATACTGAAGCTTTCTTT
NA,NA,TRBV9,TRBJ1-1,CASSVAQNTEAFF,TGTGCCAGCAGCGTAGCACAGAACACTGAAGCTTTCTTT
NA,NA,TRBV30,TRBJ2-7,CAWSALSQLYF,TGTGCCTGGAGTGCCCTCTCCCAACTGTACTTC
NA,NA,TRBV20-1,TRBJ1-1,CSAEGGTEAFF,TGCAGTGCCGAAGGGGGGACTGAAGCTTTCTTT
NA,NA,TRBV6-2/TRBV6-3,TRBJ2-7,CASRRDGAWGEQYF,TGTGCCAGCAGGCGCGACGGAGCCTGGGGCGAGCAGTACTTC
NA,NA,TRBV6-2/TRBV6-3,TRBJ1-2,CASSLTFGTSNYGYTF,TGTGCCAGCAGCCTTACATTCGGGACCTCTAACTATGGCTACACCTTC
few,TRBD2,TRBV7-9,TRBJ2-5,CASSPGLADQETQYF,TGTGCCAGCAGCCCCGGACTAGCGGACCAAGAGACCCAGTACTTC
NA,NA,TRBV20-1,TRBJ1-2,CSASAGQIDGYTF,TGCAGTGCTAGTGCTGGTCAGATAGATGGCTACACCTTC
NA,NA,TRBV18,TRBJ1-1,CASSPSRHAEAFF,TGTGCCAGCTCACCCAGTAGACACGCCGAAGCTTTCTTT